This TCR beta chain was identified during a study of T-cell reconstitution after alpha-beta-depleted transplantation in children. Study-wide points: About two months after transplant, alpha-beta T cells reportedly came from several hundred expanded graft clones. Newly made T cells mostly supplied T-cell counts and diversity one year after transplant. Some patients owed their high day-60 TCRbeta diversity to surviving recipient T cells and thymic progenitors.

The J segment lost 6 bases and the V segment lost 4 bases, leaving 8 bases of the junction unmatched. Germline-derived CDR1 and CDR2 are SGHRS and YFSETQ. The CDR3 runs 17 residues. Unique molecular identifiers were incorporated during preparation of the TCRbeta library. TCRdb re-called the PCR reads through MiXCR, storing one row per CDR3 protein. The profile covers 500,000 or so distinct CDR3 sequences, with more than 9.5% appearing a single time and approximately 15% taken by the ten largest. This clonotype has more than one count but fewer than ten. Its antigen remains unidentified. This specimen consisted of PBMCs, mostly from graft donor cells, obtained 180 days after TCRalphabeta/CD19-depleted stem cell transplant. The chain combines TRBV5-1 with TRBJ2-2; 14 bases fit TRBD2. The clonotype originates from a female patient between 2 and 15 years old who had a stem cell transplant for aplastic anemia, so the T cells may come from the graft donor. The CDR3 sequence is CASSPGLAGEHPGELFF. DNA for the CDR3: TGCGCCAGCAGCCCGGGACTAGCGGGAGAGCACCCCGGGGAGCTGTTTTTT.